This TCR beta chain was sequenced in a study of blood T cell repertoires in COVID-19. Whole-study context: The cDNA or gDNA used as material had been derived from T cells, B-cell-depleted T cells, or PBMCs.

The CDR3 extends over 15 amino acids. Germline V gene data show CDR1 as SGHRS and CDR2 as YFSETQ. Trimming took 0 bases from V and 7 from J, leaving 14 bases between them. Per the authors' pipeline: Reference gene primers were amplified, and this amplification served to estimate nucleated cell counts. Assay: immunoSEQ multiplex PCR; the TCRdb copy retains only in-frame clones and omits some. From that table come the V and J calls and clone size; the DNA was used to work out D and trimming. The sample shows more than 55,000 clones, 86% of them seen only once. The gene calls are TRBV5-1 and TRBJ2-4; the D gene is possibly TRBD1 (6 bases). Sequencing was done on a sample of peripheral blood. The TCR originated in a woman of 80 years or more with acute or convalescent COVID-19. Here the CDR3 reads CASSLEQGGHNIQYF. The DNA for the CDR3 is TGCGCCAGCAGCTTGGAACAGGGTGGACACAACATTCAGTACTTC. The full variable domain, its missing parts supplied by reference TRBV5-1 and TRBJ2-4, is KAGVTQTPRYLIKTRGQQVTLSCSPISGHRSVSWYQQTPGQGLQFLFEYFSETQRNKGNFPGRFSGRQFSNSRSEMNVSTLELGDSALYLCASSLEQGGHNIQYFGAGTRLSVL.